A selection of T cell receptor beta chains follows, all from one sample in a study of identical twins. A single record per CDR3 protein comes from TCRdb applying MiXCR to the 5' RACE reads. Found here are 1.5 million to 2 million distinct CDR3 sequences, more than 30% of them singletons; the top ten hold around 0.25%. The sample consisted of cord blood. These receptors all come from a newborn girl in good health. The CDR3 runs from the conserved cysteine through the conserved F or W. D genes are given only for firm matches. Clone size, where shown, is once, few, many, or a class for clones that have expanded.

V: TRBV4-1; J: TRBJ2-1; size: few; D: TRBD2; DNA: TGCGCCAGCAGCCAACAAACGGAGCGGGAGAATATTAATGAGCAGTTCTTC; CDR3: CASSQQTERENINEQFF
V: TRBV4-2; J: TRBJ2-2; size: .; D: .; DNA: TGTGCCAGCAGCCCCCCCAGACATTCCACCGGGGAGCTGTTTTTT; CDR3: CASSPPRHSTGELFF
V: TRBV7-2; J: TRBJ2-3; size: .; D: TRBD2; DNA: TGTGCCAGCAGTCCCCCGGGACTAGCGGGAGTTGTCGATACGCAGTATTTT; CDR3: CASSPPGLAGVVDTQYF
V: TRBV20-1; J: TRBJ1-2; size: .; D: TRBD1; DNA: TGCAGTGCTAGAAGGCCAGGGGGAAGTGGCTACACCTTC; CDR3: CSARRPGGSGYTF
V: TRBV20-1; J: TRBJ2-1; size: .; D: TRBD2; DNA: TGCAGTGCTATTTCCACATCCGGGACTAGCGGGATACGCTCCTACAATGAGCAGTTCTTC; CDR3: CSAISTSGTSGIRSYNEQFF
V: TRBV5-4; J: TRBJ1-5; size: .; D: .; DNA: TGTGCCAGCCGCTTAGCGGGACACCACAATCAGCCCCAGCATTTT; CDR3: CASRLAGHHNQPQHF
V: TRBV20-1; J: TRBJ1-5; size: few; D: .; DNA: TGCAGTGCTAGAGATAGGCAGGGGTCTTATAGCAATCAGCCCCAGCATTTT; CDR3: CSARDRQGSYSNQPQHF
V: TRBV20-1; J: TRBJ1-6; size: few; D: .; DNA: TGCAGTGCTAGAGATGGAAGGGGCGCGAGCTCCTATAATTCACCCCTCCACTTT; CDR3: CSARDGRGASSYNSPLHF
V: TRBV6-1; J: TRBJ2-3; size: .; D: TRBD2; DNA: TGTGCCAGCACCCTCCTGGGACGGACTAGCGGGAGCACAGATACGCAGTATTTT; CDR3: CASTLLGRTSGSTDTQYF
V: TRBV27; J: TRBJ2-1; size: few; D: .; DNA: TGTGCCAGCACCCCTACCGGGGGCCGCCACAATGAGCAGTTCTTC; CDR3: CASTPTGGRHNEQFF
V: TRBV12-3/TRBV12-4; J: TRBJ1-2; size: .; D: .; DNA: TGTGCCAGCAGACGCCGGGACTACCCTAACTATGGCTACACCTTC; CDR3: CASRRRDYPNYGYTF
V: TRBV27; J: TRBJ2-1; size: few; D: TRBD2; DNA: TGTGCCAGCAGTTTAAGACCCCGTGAGAACCTAGCGGTCAATGAGCAGTTCTTC; CDR3: CASSLRPRENLAVNEQFF
V: TRBV6-1; J: TRBJ1-2; size: .; D: .; DNA: TGTGCCAGCAGTGAAGAGAGGGACCACGAACTCTATGGCTACACCTTC; CDR3: CASSEERDHELYGYTF
V: TRBV5-6; J: TRBJ2-4; size: .; D: TRBD2; DNA: TGTGCCAGCAGCCCGAGACTAGCGGGGGAAAAAAACATTCAGTACTTC; CDR3: CASSPRLAGEKNIQYF
V: TRBV9; J: TRBJ2-3; size: .; D: TRBD1; DNA: TGTGCCAGCAGGGAAGGACCACAGGGGAGAGGAGATACGCAGTATTTT; CDR3: CASREGPQGRGDTQYF
V: TRBV5-6; J: TRBJ2-5; size: .; D: .; DNA: TGTGCCAGCAGCTTCGCTTTTCTGTTTGGCGTTGTGGAGACCCAGTACTTC; CDR3: CASSFAFLFGVVETQYF
V: TRBV5-1; J: TRBJ2-7; size: many; D: .; DNA: TGCGCCAGCAGCTTGATACAGGGTACCTACGAGCAGTACTTC; CDR3: CASSLIQGTYEQYF
V: TRBV28; J: TRBJ2-7; size: .; D: .; DNA: TGTGCCAGCAGTTTTCATAGGTACGAGCAGTACTTC; CDR3: CASSFHRYEQYF
V: TRBV3-1; J: TRBJ1-2; size: few; D: .; DNA: TGTGCCAGCAGCCAAGGTCCAGGGCCCAACTATGGCTACACCTTC; CDR3: CASSQGPGPNYGYTF
V: TRBV11-1; J: TRBJ2-5; size: few; D: TRBD2; DNA: TGTGCCAGCAGCTTAGCTCCCAGCGGGAGAGAGACCCAGTACTTC; CDR3: CASSLAPSGRETQYF
V: TRBV15; J: TRBJ2-7; size: .; D: .; DNA: TGTGCCACCAGCAGAGAGGGACACCACTACGAGCAGTACTTC; CDR3: CATSREGHHYEQYF
V: TRBV20-1; J: TRBJ1-2; size: .; D: TRBD1; DNA: TGCAGTGCTAGAGGGTTCGGACAGGGGGCGGAAGGCTACACCTTC; CDR3: CSARGFGQGAEGYTF
V: TRBV28; J: TRBJ2-3; size: .; D: .; DNA: TGTGCCAGCAGTTCCCTAGGAGGGCCCAGCACAGATACGCAGTATTTT; CDR3: CASSSLGGPSTDTQYF
V: TRBV29-1; J: TRBJ1-1; size: .; D: .; DNA: TGCAGCGTTGAATTGAAGGGAACTGAAGCTTTCTTT; CDR3: CSVELKGTEAFF
V: TRBV27; J: TRBJ2-1; size: .; D: TRBD2; DNA: TGTGCCAGCAGTCGGAGACTAGCGTTCAATGAGCAGTTCTTC; CDR3: CASSRRLAFNEQFF
V: TRBV7-8; J: TRBJ1-2; size: few; D: .; DNA: TGTGCCAGCATGCAGGGGAATAACTATGGCTACACCTTC; CDR3: CASMQGNNYGYTF
V: TRBV4-1; J: TRBJ2-2; size: .; D: .; DNA: TGCGCCAGCAGCCAAGACGGGTCAAGTCTATTGCCATCACAGGGAAAGGGAACCGGGGAGCTGTTTTTT; CDR3: CASSQDGSSLLPSQGKGTGELFF
V: TRBV12-3/TRBV12-4; J: TRBJ2-5; size: .; D: TRBD2; DNA: TGTGCCAGCCAAGCTACTAGCGGGGGGAGAGAGACCCAGTACTTC; CDR3: CASQATSGGRETQYF
V: TRBV4-1; J: TRBJ2-7; size: many; D: .; DNA: TGTGCCAGCAGCCAAGTGGGCCAGTCCTACGAGCAGTACTTC; CDR3: CASSQVGQSYEQYF
V: TRBV20-1; J: TRBJ2-1; size: .; D: TRBD2; DNA: TGCAGTGCCCAAAATCCTAGCGGGGGGCCCCACAATGAGCAGTTCTTC; CDR3: CSAQNPSGGPHNEQFF
V: TRBV4-2; J: TRBJ2-2; size: few; D: .; DNA: TGTGCCAGCAGCCACCCCGGTGGCGGGGAGCTGTTTTTT; CDR3: CASSHPGGGELFF
V: TRBV10-3; J: TRBJ1-2; size: .; D: TRBD1; DNA: TGTGCCACCAGCGACAGGGGTGACTATGGCTACACCTTC; CDR3: CATSDRGDYGYTF
V: TRBV7-8; J: TRBJ2-3; size: few; D: .; DNA: TGTGCCAGCAGCCCGAAGACGGGAGGCACAGATACGCAGTATTTT; CDR3: CASSPKTGGTDTQYF
V: TRBV13; J: TRBJ2-4; size: .; D: TRBD2; DNA: TGTGCCAGCAGCTTAGAGGGCCTAGCGGGGGGTTTAGCCAAAAACATTCAGTACTTC; CDR3: CASSLEGLAGGLAKNIQYF
V: TRBV27; J: TRBJ2-4; size: once; D: TRBD2; DNA: TGTGCCAGCAGTTCTAGCGGGAGAACAATACCGGAGCAGTACTTC; CDR3: CASSSSGRTIPEQYF
V: TRBV11-2; J: TRBJ2-2; size: few; D: TRBD1; DNA: TGTGCCAGCAGCTTAGATCGGGGGACAGGGGGTACGAACACCGGGGAGCTGTTTTTT; CDR3: CASSLDRGTGGTNTGELFF
V: TRBV18; J: TRBJ2-5; size: many; D: TRBD1; DNA: TGTGCCAGCAGTCCGCCGGGACAGCAAGAGACCCAGTACTTC; CDR3: CASSPPGQQETQYF
V: TRBV20-1; J: TRBJ1-2; size: .; D: .; DNA: TGCAGTGAGCGCAGACGCAATGACTACACCTTC; CDR3: CSERRRNDYTF
V: TRBV29-1; J: TRBJ1-5; size: .; D: .; DNA: TGCAGCGTCGGACGGGGGCCGGGGCAGCCCCAGCATTTT; CDR3: CSVGRGPGQPQHF
V: TRBV20-1; J: TRBJ1-5; size: .; D: TRBD1; DNA: TGCAGTGCCAGGGGGCGGAGAGGCAATCAGCCCCAGCATTTT; CDR3: CSARGRRGNQPQHF
V: TRBV7-9; J: TRBJ2-7; size: few; D: .; DNA: TGTGCCAGCAGCCTAACACCTACCCTAGGAGTCGGCTACGAGCAGTACTTC; CDR3: CASSLTPTLGVGYEQYF
V: TRBV19; J: TRBJ2-7; size: .; D: TRBD2; DNA: TGTGCCAGTTCCCACGCAGCGGGGAGCTCCTACGAGCAGTACTTC; CDR3: CASSHAAGSSYEQYF
V: TRBV12-3/TRBV12-4; J: TRBJ1-4; size: .; D: TRBD1; DNA: TGTGCCAGCAGCAGAATAGGGGGCCGGATGGAAAAACTGTTTTTT; CDR3: CASSRIGGRMEKLFF
V: TRBV12-3/TRBV12-4; J: TRBJ2-4; size: many; D: .; DNA: TGTGCCAGCAGTTCCCCTATTTTAGCCAAAAACATTCAGTACTTC; CDR3: CASSSPILAKNIQYF
V: TRBV6-2/TRBV6-3; J: TRBJ2-4; size: .; D: TRBD1; DNA: TGTGCCAGCAGGCCACAGGGGTCCAAAAACATTCAGTACTTC; CDR3: CASRPQGSKNIQYF
V: TRBV18; J: TRBJ1-2; size: .; D: .; DNA: TGTGCCAGCCGGCAGGAGAATATTAACTATGGCTACACCTTC; CDR3: CASRQENINYGYTF
V: TRBV5-1; J: TRBJ2-1; size: .; D: .; DNA: TGCGCCAGCAGCTTGGCGGGACGGAATTACAATGAGCGGTTCTTC; CDR3: CASSLAGRNYNERFF
V: TRBV5-1; J: TRBJ2-3; size: .; D: TRBD1; DNA: TGCGCCAGCAGCTCGGGACAGGGCTCAGATACGCAGTATTTT; CDR3: CASSSGQGSDTQYF